What follows are 16 T cell receptor beta chains derived from one specimen sequenced in a study of T-cell reconstitution after alpha-beta-depleted transplantation in children. Unique molecular identifiers were used in preparing the TCRbeta library. TCRdb itself ran the PCR reads through MiXCR, one entry per CDR3 protein. Of about 210,000 distinct CDR3 sequences detected, around a sixth appear once; the ten largest clones hold 40% to 50%. The input for sequencing was PBMCs, mostly from graft donor cells, taken 360 days after TCRalphabeta/CD19-depleted stem cell transplant. Receptors originate from a male patient aged 2-15 years who had a stem cell transplant for acute lymphoblastic leukemia, so the T cells may come from the graft donor.

V is TRBV29-1 and J is TRBJ2-6; the D is unclear. The CDR3 length is 15 residues. Germline lookup yields CDR1 SQVTM and CDR2 ANQGSEA. V lost 0 bases and J 2 bases, leaving 8 bases between the germline ends. CDR3 in amino acids: CSVEERRAGANVLTF. DNA for the CDR3: TGCAGCGTTGAAGAACGCCGGGCTGGGGCCAACGTCCTGACTTTC.

At least ten counts were recorded for this clonotype. V is TRBV18 and J is TRBJ2-1; tentative D call: TRBD1 (5 bases). The CDR3 has 13 residues. Trimming left V 2 bases short and J 15 bases short, with 17 bases between. The germline V gene encodes CDR1 KGHSH and CDR2 LQKENI. CDR3 nucleotide sequence: TGTGCCAGCTCACCAAGCGTTGGGGCCTGGGGGTTCTTC. Protein product: CASSPSVGAWGFF. The full variable domain, in which reference TRBV18 and TRBJ2-1 provide the parts outside the CDR3, is NAGVMQNPRHLVRRRGQEARLRCSPMKGHSHVYWYRQLPEEGLKFMVYLQKENIIDESGMPKERFSAEFPKEGPSILRIQQVVRGDSAAYFCASSPSVGAWGFFGPGTRLTVL.

V is TRBV29-1 and J is TRBJ2-7; D might be TRBD2 (5 bases). Germline CDR1 reads SQVTM; CDR2 reads ANQGSEA. Between the trimmed V and J ends, which lost 1 base and 2 bases, there was a span of 15 bases. The CDR3 is 15 amino acids. In DNA, the CDR3 is TGCAGCGTTGAAGTTTTCGAGGGCGTAGCCTACGAGCAGTACTTC. Encoded protein: CSVEVFEGVAYEQYF.

This chain uses TRBV6-5 with TRBJ1-1; TRBD1 might be the D (5 bases). Between the trimmed V and J ends, which lost 0 bases and 7 bases, there was a span of 12 bases. Germline V gene sequence: CDR1 MNHEY, CDR2 SVGAGI. The CDR3 has 14 residues. CDR3 in amino acids: CASSYSGGVREAFF. The CDR3 DNA is TGTGCCAGCAGTTACTCTGGGGGGGTCCGTGAAGCTTTCTTT.

In its sample, this clonotype was seen many times. CDR3: CASSPSGTGGRETQYF. The CDR3 DNA sequence: TGTGCCAGCTCCCCCTCGGGAACAGGGGGAAGGGAGACCCAGTACTTC. The chain couples TRBV27 to TRBJ2-5, with TRBD1 matching over 8 bases. CDR1 is MNHEY, CDR2 SMNVEV, per germline (reference sequence). This CDR3 has 16 residues. V dropped 8 bases and J dropped 5; count of bases not matched to a gene: 16.

The rearrangement links TRBV29-1 to TRBJ2-7; 8 nucleotides agree with TRBD2. Looked up from germline, CDR1 is SQVTM and CDR2 is ANQGSEA. The CDR3 runs to 13 residues. The junction had 14 bases not matched to a gene; V was cut back by 6 bases and J by 10 bases. This CDR3 is CSVLPGSGRNQYF. In DNA form, the CDR3 reads TGCAGCGTCCTCCCGGGCAGCGGGAGAAACCAGTACTTC.

The table lists this clonotype with many counts. The chain carries TRBV20-1 and TRBJ2-1, with D perhaps matching TRBD2 (6 bases). Trimming left V 4 bases short and J 2 bases short, with 15 bases between. This CDR3 region has 15 residues. CDR1 and CDR2 (germline): DFQATT, SNEGSKA (reference sequence). Written as DNA, the CDR3 is TGCAGTGCTAAGACCGGGACTCGAGCCTACAATGAGCAGTTCTTC. Translated: CSAKTGTRAYNEQFF.

This clonotype was recorded a few times. This sequence joins TRBV4-3 and TRBJ2-5; 10 bases fit TRBD1. Looked up from germline, CDR1 is LGHNA and CDR2 is YSLEER. The V gene end was trimmed by 1 base and the J gene end by 7 bases; junction bases not matched to a gene: 15. This CDR3 is 18 amino acids long. As DNA, the CDR3 is TGCGCCAGCAGCCAAGCGGACAGGGGGAGAACTAGTATGGGGACCCAGTACTTC. Translated: CASSQADRGRTSMGTQYF.

This clonotype was seen a few times. This chain uses TRBV3-1 with TRBJ2-7; the match to TRBD1 covers 7 bases. Per the germline V gene, CDR1 is LGHDT and CDR2 is YNNKEL (reference sequence). After removal of 0 bases from V and 7 bases from J, the junction contained 3 bases not matched to a gene. The CDR3 runs 13 residues. The CDR3 nucleotides read TGTGCCAGCAGCCAAGAGGGACAGAGAGAGCAGTACTTC. It translates to CASSQEGQREQYF.

This clonotype was counted ten times or more. The chain employs TRBV20-1 and TRBJ1-6, with D possibly being TRBD1 (6 bases). Germline CDR1 is DFQATT and CDR2 is SNEGSKA (reference sequence). The CDR3 has 16 amino acids. V lost 3 bases to trimming and J lost 4 bases, with 16 bases between them. In nucleotides, the CDR3 is TGCAGTGCTAGCGTCACAGGGTTGGCTTATAATTCACCCCTCCACTTT. This gives the protein CSASVTGLAYNSPLHF.

This chain connects TRBV6-5 to TRBJ1-1, with 7 bases fitting TRBD1. V lost 5 bases and J lost 4; bases outside the gene matches: 10. CDR3 length: 15 amino acids. CDR1 is MNHEY and CDR2 is SVGAGI in the germline V gene. CDR3 region: CASSLGGANPTEAFF. CDR3 nucleotides: TGTGCCAGCAGTCTAGGGGGCGCGAATCCCACTGAAGCTTTCTTT.

The CDR3 here is CSVFWDGYTF. As DNA, the CDR3 is TGCAGCGTCTTTTGGGATGGCTACACCTTC. The chain links TRBV29-1 to TRBJ1-2, with D unresolved. V lost 6 bases to trimming and J lost 6 bases, with 8 bases between them. Germline V CDR1 and CDR2: SQVTM, ANQGSEA. This CDR3 has 10 amino acids.

By share, this clonotype counts as large (0.1 to 1%). The chain couples TRBV7-2 to TRBJ2-1, with D perhaps TRBD2 (5 bases). The V gene lost 1 base and the J gene lost 2 bases, with 9 bases spanning the gap. This CDR3 spans 15 amino acids. Looked up from germline, CDR1 is SGHTA and CDR2 is FQGNSA. CDR3 loop: CASSLGVGAYNEQFF. The CDR3 DNA follows: TGTGCCAGCAGCTTAGGGGTCGGGGCCTACAATGAGCAGTTCTTC.

The rearrangement links TRBV6-1 to TRBJ2-1; 8 bases are a match to TRBD2. This CDR3 comprises 15 residues. Germline CDR1 MNHNS, CDR2 SASEGT. Trimming at V came to 5 bases and at J to 3 bases, leaving 6 bases not matched to a gene. CDR3 residues: CASSNRGGLYNEQFF. In DNA form, the CDR3 reads TGTGCCAGCAGTAATCGGGGGGGCCTCTACAATGAGCAGTTCTTC.

On this clonotype: An end of the junction differs from the germline gene, which may be a read error. CDR3 in DNA: TGCTGTGCTAGAGATCGGCGGGGGCCAATCTCTGGAAACACCATATATTTT. It is translated as CCARDRRGPISGNTIYF. J is TRBJ1-3 and V is TRBV20-1, with a tentative D call TRBD1 (6 bases). Germline-derived CDR1 and CDR2 are DFQATT and SNEGSKA (reference sequence). The CDR3 totals 17 residues.

This chain connects TRBV5-4 to TRBJ2-5, with 13 positions matching TRBD2. The CDR3 has 15 amino acids. With 2 bases clipped from V and 5 bases from J, the junction kept 3 bases outside the gene matches. The germline V gene has CDR1 SGHNT and CDR2 YYREEE (reference sequence). The CDR3 protein is CASSFTSGGAETQYF. As DNA, the CDR3 is TGTGCCAGCAGCTTCACTAGCGGGGGGGCGGAGACCCAGTACTTC.